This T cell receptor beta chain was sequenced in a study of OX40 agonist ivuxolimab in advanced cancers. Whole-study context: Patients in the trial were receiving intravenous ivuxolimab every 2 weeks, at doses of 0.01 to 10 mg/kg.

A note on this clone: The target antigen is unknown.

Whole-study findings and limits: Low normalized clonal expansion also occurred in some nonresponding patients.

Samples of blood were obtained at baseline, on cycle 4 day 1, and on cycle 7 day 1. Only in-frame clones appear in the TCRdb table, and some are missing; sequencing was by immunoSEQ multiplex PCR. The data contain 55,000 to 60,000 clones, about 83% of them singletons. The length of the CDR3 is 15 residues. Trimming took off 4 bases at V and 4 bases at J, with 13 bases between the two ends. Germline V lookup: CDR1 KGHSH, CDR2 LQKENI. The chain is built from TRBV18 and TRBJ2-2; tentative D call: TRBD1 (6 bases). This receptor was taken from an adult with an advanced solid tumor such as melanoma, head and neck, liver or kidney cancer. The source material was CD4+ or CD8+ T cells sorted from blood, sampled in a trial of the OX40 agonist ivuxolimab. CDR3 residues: CASSLQGSGTGELFF. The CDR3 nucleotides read TGTGCCAGCTCACTGCAGGGGTCGGGCACCGGGGAGCTGTTTTTT.